These 9 T cell receptor beta chains were all obtained from the same sample, sequenced in a study of OX40 agonist ivuxolimab in advanced cancers. The table came from immunoSEQ multiplex PCR; TCRdb's copy has only in-frame clones and leaves some out. This sample has 65,000 to 95,000 clones, with about 88% found just once. Sequences were derived from CD4+ or CD8+ T cells sorted from blood, sampled in a trial of the OX40 agonist ivuxolimab. These receptors were collected from an adult with an advanced solid tumor such as melanoma, head and neck, liver or kidney cancer.

The chain recombines TRBV7-3 with TRBJ2-5; tentative D call: TRBD1 (5 bases). The V end lost 0 bases, the J end lost 7 bases, and 15 bases lay between the germline ends. This CDR3 has 15 amino acids. The germline CDR1 and CDR2 sequences are SGHTA and FQGTGA. For the CDR3, the DNA is TGTGCCAGCAGCTTAACCTCGGATCAAACAGGGACCCAGTACTTC. Encoded protein: CASSLTSDQTGTQYF.

This clone was seen once. The chain employs TRBV9 and TRBJ1-2; no firm D call. Germline-derived CDR1 and CDR2 are SGDLS and YYNGEE. V was trimmed by 0 bases and J by 2 bases, leaving 8 bases between them. The CDR3 is made up of 14 amino acids. CDR3 in amino acids: CASSVGGENYGYTF. Written as DNA, the CDR3 is TGTGCCAGCAGCGTAGGTGGCGAGAACTATGGCTACACCTTC.

V gene TRBV5-1 combines with J gene TRBJ2-7; the D is unclear. V lost 2 bases and J lost 1, with 13 bases in between. Germline CDR1 SGHRS, CDR2 YFSETQ. This CDR3 has 15 residues. As DNA, the CDR3 is TGCGCCAGCAGCTTCCAAGCCCAACGATCCTACGAGCAGTACTTC. It specifies CASSFQAQRSYEQYF. Based on the CDR3 plus reference TRBV5-1 and TRBJ2-7, the full variable domain is KAGVTQTPRYLIKTRGQQVTLSCSPISGHRSVSWYQQTPGQGLQFLFEYFSETQRNKGNFPGRFSGRQFSNSRSEMNVSTLELGDSALYLCASSFQAQRSYEQYFGPGTRLTVT.

This chain links TRBV7-2 with TRBJ2-7; unclear D gene. Germline V gene data show CDR1 as SGHTA and CDR2 as FQGNSA. CDR3 size: 15 residues. The V end lost 2 bases, the J end lost 3 bases, and 14 bases lay between the germline ends. This chain's CDR3 is CASSLTPAGIYEQYF. CDR3 nucleotide sequence: TGTGCCAGCAGCTTAACCCCAGCAGGTATCTACGAGCAGTACTTC. The whole variable domain, remainder taken from reference TRBV7-2 and TRBJ2-7, is GAGVSQSPSNKVTEKGKDVELRCDPISGHTALYWYRQSLGQGLEFLIYFQGNSAPDKSGLPSDRFSAERTGGSVSTLTIQRTQQEDSAVYLCASSLTPAGIYEQYFGPGTRLTVT.

The count of this clone is one. The chain recombines TRBV6-5 with TRBJ1-5; 9 bases fit TRBD1. The J segment lost 5 bases and the V segment lost 6 bases, leaving 5 bases of the junction unmatched. The CDR3 extends over 14 amino acids. Per germline, CDR1 MNHEY and CDR2 SVGAGI. The CDR3 protein is CASRGTGPYQPQHF. Here the CDR3 DNA reads TGTGCCAGCAGGGGGACAGGGCCATATCAGCCCCAGCATTTT.

This sequence joins TRBV6-1 and TRBJ2-5; no clear D. V dropped 5 bases and J dropped 1 base, with 8 bases sitting between them. There are 13 residues in the CDR3. Germline assignment: CDR1 MNHNS and CDR2 SASEGT. The CDR3 is CASSRTVQETQYF. The CDR3 coding sequence is TGTGCCAGCAGTCGGACGGTCCAAGAGACCCAGTACTTC.

This clone has just one count. The chain is built from TRBV18 and TRBJ2-7; D gene unclear. The V end lost 2 bases, the J end lost 1 base, and 6 bases lay between the germline ends. Germline V lookup: CDR1 KGHSH, CDR2 LQKENI. The CDR3 consists of 13 residues. CDR3: CASSPAASYEQYV. CDR3 in DNA: TGTGCCAGCTCACCAGCAGCTTCCTACGAGCAGTACGTC.

The chain joins TRBV4-2 to TRBJ2-2; D is ambiguous. CDR1 is LGHNA and CDR2 is YNFKEQ in the germline V gene. The ends were cut back, 2 bases at V and 5 bases at J, with 15 bases in the middle. The CDR3 extends over 16 amino acids. The CDR3 DNA follows: TGTGCCAGCAGCCAATTGTTGATGGTCCGGACCGGGGAGCTGTTTTTT. Translated, it gives CASSQLLMVRTGELFF.

The J gene is TRBJ2-7, the V gene TRBV10-3; 12 bases match TRBD2. The trim removed 5 bases at V and 5 bases at J, leaving 10 bases unmatched. The CDR3 extends over 16 amino acids. The V gene's germline CDR1 is ENHRY and CDR2 SYGVKD. The DNA for the CDR3 is TGTGCCATCAGTTCCGCGACTAGCGGGAGTCTCGACGAGCAGTACTTC. It translates to CAISSATSGSLDEQYF.